The rows below give T cell receptor beta chains drawn from one sample of a study of blood T cells in healthy people across ages. From the 5' RACE reads, TCRdb called clonotypes with MiXCR, one entry per CDR3 protein. This table has about 780,000 distinct CDR3 sequences, 20% to 30% appearing once. In addition, the sample was reused for a study of T cells of mothers and their children.

Sequencing used blood. The origin of the receptors is a boy aged 5 to 17 in good health. CDR3s include the opening cysteine and the closing phenylalanine or tryptophan. The D gene is left open where the match is weak. Size is stated for part of the rows, as once, few or many counts, or as a class when the clone is expanded.

v_gene,j_gene,abundance,len,d_gene,CDR3nt,CDR3aa
TRBV12-3/TRBV12-4,TRBJ1-1,.,14,TRBD1,TGTGCCAGCAGTTTAGTGGACAGGGTAGCTAGAGCTTTCTTT,CASSLVDRVARAFF
TRBV5-1,TRBJ2-5,.,14,TRBD1,TGCGCCAACAGCGGACAGGGAGGACGGGAGACCCAGTACTTC,CANSGQGGRETQYF
TRBV29-1,TRBJ2-7,.,19,TRBD2,TGCAGCGTTCGACTCGATGGGACTAGCGGACGCAGGAGCTCCTACGAGCAGTACTTC,CSVRLDGTSGRRSSYEQYF
TRBV7-9,TRBJ2-4,many,17,TRBD2,TGTGCCAGCAGCTCGGGACTAGCGGTGATAGCCAAAAACATTCAGTACTTC,CASSSGLAVIAKNIQYF
TRBV29-1,TRBJ1-4,few,12,.,TGCAGCGTTGAAGGCCCTTATGAAAAACTGTTTTTT,CSVEGPYEKLFF
TRBV7-2,TRBJ2-3,few,14,.,TGTGCCAGCAGCTTAGCGGGGGGCTATGATACGCAGTATTTT,CASSLAGGYDTQYF
TRBV29-1,TRBJ1-4,few,13,TRBD1,TGCAGCGTTTCGCGAGGGGGCGGTGAAAAACTGTTTTTT,CSVSRGGGEKLFF
TRBV20-1,TRBJ1-1,.,14,TRBD1,TGCAGTGCTAGAAAGGCTCAGGGGGTAGATGAAGCTTTCTTT,CSARKAQGVDEAFF
TRBV20-1,TRBJ2-7,.,13,.,TGCAGTGCTCCCGGGGACCTTTCCTACGAGCAGTACTTC,CSAPGDLSYEQYF
TRBV10-3,TRBJ1-1,.,13,.,TGTGCCATCAGCCAGGGCTTTAACACTGAAGCTTTCTTT,CAISQGFNTEAFF
TRBV29-1,TRBJ2-5,few,13,.,TGCAGCGTGGCCCACGGACCCCAAGAGACCCAGTACTTC,CSVAHGPQETQYF
TRBV5-1,TRBJ2-5,few,15,.,TGCGCCAGCAGCTCTGGCGGTTCGGGGCCAGAGACCCAGTACTTC,CASSSGGSGPETQYF
TRBV20-1,TRBJ1-2,few,13,.,TGCAGTGCCAACCCCGAGTGGGGCTATGGCTACACCTTC,CSANPEWGYGYTF
TRBV4-1,TRBJ1-4,.,15,.,TGCGCCAGCAGCCGATCGGGACCAACTAATGAAAAACTGTTTTTT,CASSRSGPTNEKLFF
TRBV16,TRBJ1-1,once,13,.,TGTGCCAGCAGCCCCCCTGAGGGGGTGAGAGCTTTCTTT,CASSPPEGVRAFF
TRBV7-6,TRBJ1-1,many,15,.,TGTGCCAGCAGCTTAGGGGCCAGCCTGAACACTGAAGCTTTCTTT,CASSLGASLNTEAFF
TRBV18,TRBJ1-1,few,15,.,TGTGCCAGCTCGGTCTCAGGGGAAATGAACACTGAAGCTTTCTTT,CASSVSGEMNTEAFF
TRBV24-1,TRBJ2-5,few,15,.,TGTGCCACCAGTGATCCGACGGGTAACCAAGAGACCCAGTACTTC,CATSDPTGNQETQYF
TRBV27,TRBJ2-1,few,11,.,TGTGCCAGCGCCGGCAGGAATGAGCAGTTCTTC,CASAGRNEQFF
TRBV12-3/TRBV12-4,TRBJ2-1,few,16,.,TGTGCCAGCAGTTTTACATTGGGGAGCTCCTACAATGAGCAGTTCTTC,CASSFTLGSSYNEQFF
TRBV21-1,TRBJ2-5,few,15,.,TGTGCCAGCAGCAAAGACGCCTACCAAAGAGGGACCCAGTACTTC,CASSKDAYQRGTQYF
TRBV7-3,TRBJ1-1,.,14,.,TGTGCCAGCAGCCCGGGGACGTTCAACACTGAAGCTTTCTTT,CASSPGTFNTEAFF
TRBV29-1,TRBJ1-2,.,14,.,TGCAGCGTTGCGCAGGACGTGGGCGGCTATGGCTACACCTTC,CSVAQDVGGYGYTF
TRBV20-1,TRBJ2-7,few,14,TRBD1,TGCAGTGCTAGAGCCGGGACAGGGTCATACGAGCAGTACTTC,CSARAGTGSYEQYF
TRBV6-1,TRBJ2-3,.,12,.,TGTGCCAGCAGTGAGGAGGCAGATACGCAGTATTTT,CASSEEADTQYF
TRBV20-1,TRBJ1-1,.,13,TRBD1,TGCAGTGCTAGGGGCAGGGGGCTCACTGAAGCTTTCTTT,CSARGRGLTEAFF
TRBV3-1,TRBJ2-7,.,13,.,TGTGCCAGCAGCCAATATAGGTCCTACGAGCAGTACTTC,CASSQYRSYEQYF
TRBV4-2,TRBJ2-1,few,13,.,TGTGCCAGCAGCCAAGATCCTCGCAATGAGCAGTTCTTC,CASSQDPRNEQFF
TRBV28,TRBJ1-5,.,13,.,TGTGCCAGCAGTTTGTCCAGTGATCAGCCCCAGCATTTT,CASSLSSDQPQHF
TRBV4-1,TRBJ2-7,few,15,.,TGCGCCAGCAGCCCCCCCCGGACTGGGGGCGACGAGCAGTACTTC,CASSPPRTGGDEQYF
TRBV7-6,TRBJ2-5,.,14,.,TGTGCCAGCACCCCCGGGGGACCCCAAGAGACCCAGTACTTC,CASTPGGPQETQYF
TRBV7-8,TRBJ2-7,.,16,TRBD2,TGTGCCAGCAGCTTTCTTAGCGGGGGGTCGACCTACGAGCAGTACTTC,CASSFLSGGSTYEQYF
TRBV6-6,TRBJ1-2,.,13,.,TGTGCCAGCAACTCCGACAGGTACTATGGCTACACCTTC,CASNSDRYYGYTF
TRBV4-1,TRBJ1-2,few,15,TRBD1,TGCGCCAGCAGCCAAATCTCGGGACAGCCCTATGGCTACACCTTC,CASSQISGQPYGYTF
TRBV12-3/TRBV12-4,TRBJ2-4,.,15,.,TGTGCCAGCAGTCCCGACGGTCTAGCCAAAAACATTCAGTACTTC,CASSPDGLAKNIQYF
TRBV6-1,TRBJ2-1,.,14,TRBD2,TGTGCCAGCTGGGGGCTAGCGGGGGGCACTGAGCAGTTCTTC,CASWGLAGGTEQFF
TRBV7-2,TRBJ2-5,many,15,TRBD2,TGTGCCAGCAGCTTCCAGACTAGCGGCCAAGAGACCCAGTACTTC,CASSFQTSGQETQYF
TRBV4-2,TRBJ1-2,.,15,.,TGTGCCAGCAGCCAAGATCGTAACAGCTTTTATGGCTACACCTTC,CASSQDRNSFYGYTF
TRBV12-3/TRBV12-4,TRBJ2-7,few,14,TRBD1,TGTGCCAGCAGTTTCGGGACAGGTCTCTACGAGCAGTACTTC,CASSFGTGLYEQYF
TRBV12-3/TRBV12-4,TRBJ1-2,few,13,.,TGTGCCAGCAGTCCCGGGTCGTGGGAGGGCTACACCTTC,CASSPGSWEGYTF
TRBV6-1,TRBJ1-1,.,16,.,TGTGCCAGCACTCCCTCGGGGGGGAGACAGAACACTGAAGCTTTCTTT,CASTPSGGRQNTEAFF